This TCR beta chain was sequenced in a study of spatial heterogeneity in lung cancer. Study context: Researchers sequenced follow-up PBMC samples if they had them, and these came a median of approximately 2 years after resection. Points from the study as a whole: Among blood samples, ubiquitous expanded tumor TCRs appeared more at resection than at follow-up.

Germline-derived CDR1 and CDR2 are SNHLY and FYNNEI. The CDR3 has 11 residues. The V end was cut by 4 bases, the J end by 5 bases, with 6 bases between. As for time point: blood at routine non-recurrence follow-up after resection. Unsorted whole RNA of tumor, nontumor lung or frozen PBMC was sequenced. Regarding this clonotype: Its antigen is not known.

Every TCR cDNA molecule bore a unique molecular identifier. TCRdb reprocessed the 5' RACE reads via MiXCR and lists one record per CDR3 protein. The sample lists 95,000 to 130,000 distinct CDR3 sequences, roughly an eighth seen once, with around 16% in the top ten. The source is a male donor with early-stage non-small cell lung cancer. This rearrangement joins TRBV2 to TRBJ2-7; no firm D call. The sample was PBMCs, taken at follow-up. The CDR3 bases are TGTGCCAGCAGTGGAGGCCACGAGCAGTACTTC. It specifies CASSGGHEQYF.